This paragraph covers one TCR beta chain sequence. The data stem from a study of blood T cell repertoires in COVID-19. Study in general: Donors in the United States, Italy and Spain gave samples during acute or convalescent COVID-19. T cells, B-cell-depleted T cells, or PBMCs provided the cDNA or gDNA that served as material.

The repertoire was sequenced with immunoSEQ multiplex PCR; TCRdb's copy has only in-frame clones and lacks some. The sample carries hundreds of thousands of clones, 65% to 90% recorded once. V gave up 2 bases and J gave up 5 bases, with 16 bases separating them. The CDR3 has 15 amino acids. Germline CDR1 is GTSNPN and CDR2 is SVGIG (reference sequence). The TCR was taken from a man in his fifties with active or convalescent COVID-19. Material for sequencing was peripheral blood. V is TRBV30 and J is TRBJ2-1, with D unresolved. In nucleotides, the CDR3 is TGTGCCTGGAGTAAGTTAACGGGTAGGAACAATGAGCAGTTCTTC. This encodes CAWSKLTGRNNEQFF.